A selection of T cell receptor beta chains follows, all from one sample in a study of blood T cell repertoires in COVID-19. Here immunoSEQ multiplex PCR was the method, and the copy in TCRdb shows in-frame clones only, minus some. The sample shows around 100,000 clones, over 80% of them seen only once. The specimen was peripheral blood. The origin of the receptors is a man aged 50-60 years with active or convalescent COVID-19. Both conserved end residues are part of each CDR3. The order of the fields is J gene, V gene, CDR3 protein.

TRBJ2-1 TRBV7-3 CASSLQSGRTLGEQFF
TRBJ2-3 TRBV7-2 CASSLSPGVTDTQYF
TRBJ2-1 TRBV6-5 CASSDVGSSYNEQFF
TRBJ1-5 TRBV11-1 CASSRSSNQPQHF
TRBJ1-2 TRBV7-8 CASSLRAGGVYDYGYTF
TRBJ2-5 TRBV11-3 CASSYLAHDQETQYF
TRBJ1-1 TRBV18 CASSPGGPEAFF
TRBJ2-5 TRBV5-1 CASSVMERETQYF
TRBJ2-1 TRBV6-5 CASSKQGAATGEQFF
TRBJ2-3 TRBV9 CASSVATLSHTDTQYF
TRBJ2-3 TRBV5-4 CASSSGQGARDTQYF
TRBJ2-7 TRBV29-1 CSVVLVGLGEQYF
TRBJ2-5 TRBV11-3 CASGRQPQETQYF
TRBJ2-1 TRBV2 CASSEGLGYNEQFF
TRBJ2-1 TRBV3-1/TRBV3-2 CASSLGAEQFF
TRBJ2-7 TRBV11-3 CASSLKGLPTREQYF
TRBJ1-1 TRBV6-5 CASSYSELNTEAFF
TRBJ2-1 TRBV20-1 CSASKAGGYNEQFF
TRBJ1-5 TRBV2 CASSEWTLNQPQHF
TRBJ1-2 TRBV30 CAWSLGQNYGYTF
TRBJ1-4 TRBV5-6 CASSAGGGGEKLFF
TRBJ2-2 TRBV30 CAWSSPYTGELFF